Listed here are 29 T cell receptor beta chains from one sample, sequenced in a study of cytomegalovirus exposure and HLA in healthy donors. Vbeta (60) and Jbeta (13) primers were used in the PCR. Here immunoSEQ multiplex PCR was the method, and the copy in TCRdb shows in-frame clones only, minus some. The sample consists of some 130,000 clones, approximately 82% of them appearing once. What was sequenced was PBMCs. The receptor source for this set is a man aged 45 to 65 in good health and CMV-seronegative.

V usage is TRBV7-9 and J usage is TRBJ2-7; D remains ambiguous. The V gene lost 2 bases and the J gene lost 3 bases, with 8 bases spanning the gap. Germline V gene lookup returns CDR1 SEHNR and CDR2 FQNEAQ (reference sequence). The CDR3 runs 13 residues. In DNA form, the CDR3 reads TGTGCCAGCAGCTTATCGCAGTTCTACGAGCAGTACTTC. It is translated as CASSLSQFYEQYF. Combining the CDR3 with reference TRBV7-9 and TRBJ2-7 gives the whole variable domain DTGVSQNPRHKITKRGQNVTFRCDPISEHNRLYWYRQTLGQGPEFLTYFQNEAQLEKSRLLSDRFSAERPKGSFSTLEIQRTEQGDSAMYLCASSLSQFYEQYFGPGTRLTVT.

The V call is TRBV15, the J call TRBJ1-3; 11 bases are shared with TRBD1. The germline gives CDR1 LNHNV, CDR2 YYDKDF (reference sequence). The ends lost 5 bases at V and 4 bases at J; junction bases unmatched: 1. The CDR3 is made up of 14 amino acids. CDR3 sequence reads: CATSGDRGGNTIYF. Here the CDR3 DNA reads TGTGCCACCAGCGGGGACAGGGGGGGAAACACCATATATTTT.

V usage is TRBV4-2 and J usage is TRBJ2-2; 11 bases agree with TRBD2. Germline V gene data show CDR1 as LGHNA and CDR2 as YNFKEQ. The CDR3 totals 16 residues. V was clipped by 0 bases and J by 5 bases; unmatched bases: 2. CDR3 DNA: TGTGCCAGCAGCCAAGAGACTAGCGGGGTGACCGGGGAGCTGTTTTTT. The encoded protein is CASSQETSGVTGELFF.

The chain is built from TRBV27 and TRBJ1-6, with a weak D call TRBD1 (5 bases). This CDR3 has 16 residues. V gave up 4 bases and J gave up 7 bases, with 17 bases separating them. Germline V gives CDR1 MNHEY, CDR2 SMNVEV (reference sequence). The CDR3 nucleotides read TGTGCCAGCAGTTACCGGACACTGGGGTTCAATTCACCCCTCCACTTT. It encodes CASSYRTLGFNSPLHF.

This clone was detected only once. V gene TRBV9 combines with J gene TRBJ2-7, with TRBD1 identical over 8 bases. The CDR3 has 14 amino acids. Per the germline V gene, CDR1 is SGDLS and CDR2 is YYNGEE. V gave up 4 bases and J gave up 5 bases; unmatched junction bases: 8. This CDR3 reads CASSTGTGLDEQYF. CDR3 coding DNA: TGTGCCAGCAGCACAGGGACAGGTCTCGACGAGCAGTACTTC.

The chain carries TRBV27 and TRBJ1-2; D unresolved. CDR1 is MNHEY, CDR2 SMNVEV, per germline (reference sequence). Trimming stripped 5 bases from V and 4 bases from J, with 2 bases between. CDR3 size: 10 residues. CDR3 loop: CASSRYGYTF. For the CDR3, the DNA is TGTGCCAGCAGTCGCTATGGCTACACCTTC.

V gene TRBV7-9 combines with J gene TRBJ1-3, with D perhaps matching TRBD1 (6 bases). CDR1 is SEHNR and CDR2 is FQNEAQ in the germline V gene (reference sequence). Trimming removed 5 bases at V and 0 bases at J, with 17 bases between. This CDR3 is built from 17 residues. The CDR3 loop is CASSNPTDRNSGNTIYF. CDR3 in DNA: TGTGCCAGCAGCAACCCCACCGACAGGAACTCTGGAAACACCATATATTTT.

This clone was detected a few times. The CDR3: CASSHRGNTEAFF. CDR3 nucleotides: TGTGCCAGCAGCCACAGGGGGAACACTGAAGCTTTCTTT. This chain joins TRBV6-1 and TRBJ1-1; 7 positions agree with TRBD1. The CDR3 length is 13 residues. V shed 6 bases and J 1 base; nucleotides not matched to a gene: 2. Germline loops: CDR1 MNHNS, CDR2 SASEGT.

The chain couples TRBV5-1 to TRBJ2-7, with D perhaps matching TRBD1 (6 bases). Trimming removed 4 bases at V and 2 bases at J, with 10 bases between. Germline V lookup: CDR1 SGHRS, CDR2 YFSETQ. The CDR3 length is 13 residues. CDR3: CASSPGTPYEQYF. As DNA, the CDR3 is TGCGCCAGCAGCCCCGGGACACCCTACGAGCAGTACTTC.

CDR3 protein: CASTLPLQGSSYNEQFF. CDR3 nucleotides: TGTGCCAGCACCTTACCCCTACAGGGGAGTTCCTACAATGAGCAGTTCTTC. The gene calls are TRBV2 and TRBJ2-1, with 7 bases fitting TRBD1. The junction had 13 bases not matched to a gene; V was cut back by 7 bases and J by 1 base. The CDR3 contains 17 residues. The germline V gene has CDR1 SNHLY and CDR2 FYNNEI. The entire variable domain, with the rest obtained from reference TRBV2 and TRBJ2-1, is as follows: EPEVTQTPSHQVTQMGQEVILRCVPISNHLYFYWYRQILGQKVEFLVSFYNNEISEKSEIFDDQFSVERPDGSNFTLKIRSTKLEDSAMYFCASTLPLQGSSYNEQFFGPGTRLTVL.

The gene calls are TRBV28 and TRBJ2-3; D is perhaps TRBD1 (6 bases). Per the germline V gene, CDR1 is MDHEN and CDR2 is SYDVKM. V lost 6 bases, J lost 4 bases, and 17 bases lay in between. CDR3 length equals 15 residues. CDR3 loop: CASSSQGRSPDTQYF. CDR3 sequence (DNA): TGTGCCAGCAGCTCACAGGGCAGGAGTCCAGATACGCAGTATTTT.

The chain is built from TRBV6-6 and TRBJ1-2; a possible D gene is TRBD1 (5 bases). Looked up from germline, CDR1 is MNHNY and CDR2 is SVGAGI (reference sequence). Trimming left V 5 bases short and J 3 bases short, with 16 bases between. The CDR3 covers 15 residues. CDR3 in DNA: TGTGCCAGCAGTGACGGGGGTGGCAGGGACTATGGCTACACCTTC. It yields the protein CASSDGGGRDYGYTF.

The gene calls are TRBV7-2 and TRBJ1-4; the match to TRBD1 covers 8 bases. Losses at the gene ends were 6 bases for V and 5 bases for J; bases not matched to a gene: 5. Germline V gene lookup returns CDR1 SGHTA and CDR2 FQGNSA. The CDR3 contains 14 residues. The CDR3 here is CASRHRGSNEKLFF. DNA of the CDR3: TGTGCCAGCAGGCACAGGGGGTCAAATGAAAAACTGTTTTTT.

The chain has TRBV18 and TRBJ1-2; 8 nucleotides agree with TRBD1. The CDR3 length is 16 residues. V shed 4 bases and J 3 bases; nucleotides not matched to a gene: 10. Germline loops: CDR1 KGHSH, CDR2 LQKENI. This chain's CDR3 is CASSLVRQGPDYGYTF. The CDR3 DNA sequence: TGTGCCAGCTCACTCGTACGACAGGGGCCAGACTATGGCTACACCTTC.

In nucleotides, the CDR3 is TGTGCCAGCAGCTTAGATGGATTCCGGGACTGGAGCACAGATACGCAGTATTTT. Translated: CASSLDGFRDWSTDTQYF. The V and J genes are TRBV7-2 and TRBJ2-3, with a possible D match to TRBD2 (6 bases). The CDR3 loop spans 18 amino acids. Trimming took off 1 base at V and 0 bases at J, with 17 bases between the two ends. Germline loops: CDR1 SGHTA, CDR2 FQGNSA.

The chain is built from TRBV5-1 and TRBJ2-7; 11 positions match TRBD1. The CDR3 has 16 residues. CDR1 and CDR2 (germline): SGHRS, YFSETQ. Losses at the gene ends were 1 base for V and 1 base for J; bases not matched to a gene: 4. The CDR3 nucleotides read TGCGCCAGCAGCTTGCGCGGGACAGGGGGATCCTACGAGCAGTACTTC. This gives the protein CASSLRGTGGSYEQYF.

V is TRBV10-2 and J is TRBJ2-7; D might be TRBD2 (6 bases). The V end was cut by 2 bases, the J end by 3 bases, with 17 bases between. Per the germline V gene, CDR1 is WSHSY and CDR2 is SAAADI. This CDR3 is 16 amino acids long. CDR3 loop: CASSETVGRTYYEQYF. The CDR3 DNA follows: TGCGCCAGCAGTGAGACCGTTGGGAGGACGTACTACGAGCAGTACTTC.

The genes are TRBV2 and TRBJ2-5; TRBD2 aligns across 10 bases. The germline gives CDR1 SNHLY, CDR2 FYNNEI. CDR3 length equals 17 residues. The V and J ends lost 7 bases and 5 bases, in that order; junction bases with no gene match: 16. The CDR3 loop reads CASIGLAGAGAGETQYF. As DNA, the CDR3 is TGTGCCAGCATCGGGCTAGCGGGGGCCGGAGCCGGGGAGACCCAGTACTTC. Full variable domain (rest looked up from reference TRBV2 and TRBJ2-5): EPEVTQTPSHQVTQMGQEVILRCVPISNHLYFYWYRQILGQKVEFLVSFYNNEISEKSEIFDDQFSVERPDGSNFTLKIRSTKLEDSAMYFCASIGLAGAGAGETQYFGPGTRLLVL.

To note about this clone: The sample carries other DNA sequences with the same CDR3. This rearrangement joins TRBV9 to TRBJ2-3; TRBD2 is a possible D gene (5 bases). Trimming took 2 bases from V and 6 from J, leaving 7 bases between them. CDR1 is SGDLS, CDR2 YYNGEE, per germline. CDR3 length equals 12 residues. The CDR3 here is CASSVPGDTQYF. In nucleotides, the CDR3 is TGTGCCAGCAGCGTTCCGGGGGATACGCAGTATTTT.

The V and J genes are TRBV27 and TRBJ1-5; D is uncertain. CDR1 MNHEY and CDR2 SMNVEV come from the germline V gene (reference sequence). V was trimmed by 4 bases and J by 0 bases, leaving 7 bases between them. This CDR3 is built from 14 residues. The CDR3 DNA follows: TGTGCCAGCAGTTCTTCCTATAGCAATCAGCCCCAGCATTTT. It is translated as CASSSSYSNQPQHF.

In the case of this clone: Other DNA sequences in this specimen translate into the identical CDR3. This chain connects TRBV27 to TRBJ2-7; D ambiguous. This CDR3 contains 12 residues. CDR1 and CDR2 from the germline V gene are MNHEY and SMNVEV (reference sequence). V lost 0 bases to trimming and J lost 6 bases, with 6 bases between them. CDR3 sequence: CASSLSGGEQYF. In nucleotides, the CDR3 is TGTGCCAGCAGTTTATCAGGCGGCGAGCAGTACTTC.

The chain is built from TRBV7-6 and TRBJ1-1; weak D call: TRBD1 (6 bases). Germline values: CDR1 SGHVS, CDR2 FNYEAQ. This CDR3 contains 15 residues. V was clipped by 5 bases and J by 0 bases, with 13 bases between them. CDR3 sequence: CASSRNRAVNTEAFF. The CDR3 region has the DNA TGTGCCAGCAGCAGAAACAGGGCGGTGAACACTGAAGCTTTCTTT.

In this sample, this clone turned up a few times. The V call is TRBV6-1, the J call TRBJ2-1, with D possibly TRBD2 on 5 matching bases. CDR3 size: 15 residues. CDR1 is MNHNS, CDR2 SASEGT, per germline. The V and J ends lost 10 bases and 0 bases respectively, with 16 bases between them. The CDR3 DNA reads TGTGCCAACTCCGTAGCGCCTAGCTCCTACAATGAGCAGTTCTTC. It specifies CANSVAPSSYNEQFF.

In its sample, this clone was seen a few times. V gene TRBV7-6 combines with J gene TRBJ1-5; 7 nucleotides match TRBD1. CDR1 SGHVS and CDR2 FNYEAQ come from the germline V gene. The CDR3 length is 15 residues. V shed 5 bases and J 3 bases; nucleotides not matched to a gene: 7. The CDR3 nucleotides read TGTGCCAGCAGCCTGTGGACAGGAAACAATCAGCCCCAGCATTTT. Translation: CASSLWTGNNQPQHF.

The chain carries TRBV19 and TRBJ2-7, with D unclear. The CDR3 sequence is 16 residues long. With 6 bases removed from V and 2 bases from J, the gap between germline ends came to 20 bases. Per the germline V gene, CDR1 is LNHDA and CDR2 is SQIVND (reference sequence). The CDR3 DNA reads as TGTGCCAGTAGACCCTCCGGAGACTCGGATACCTACGAGCAGTACTTC. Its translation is CASRPSGDSDTYEQYF.

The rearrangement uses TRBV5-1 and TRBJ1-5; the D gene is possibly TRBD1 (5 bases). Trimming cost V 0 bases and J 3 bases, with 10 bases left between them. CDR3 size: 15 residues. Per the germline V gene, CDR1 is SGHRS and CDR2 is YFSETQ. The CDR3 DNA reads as TGCGCCAGCAGCTTGGGGCCACAGGTCAATCAGCCCCAGCATTTT. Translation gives CASSLGPQVNQPQHF.

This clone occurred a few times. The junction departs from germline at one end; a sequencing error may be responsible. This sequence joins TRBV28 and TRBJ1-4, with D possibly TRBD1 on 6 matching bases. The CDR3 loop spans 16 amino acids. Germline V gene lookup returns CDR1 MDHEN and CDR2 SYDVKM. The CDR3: CASSFPRGGGNQKLFF. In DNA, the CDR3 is TGTGCCAGCAGCTTCCCGAGAGGGGGGGGTAATCAAAAACTGTTTTTT.

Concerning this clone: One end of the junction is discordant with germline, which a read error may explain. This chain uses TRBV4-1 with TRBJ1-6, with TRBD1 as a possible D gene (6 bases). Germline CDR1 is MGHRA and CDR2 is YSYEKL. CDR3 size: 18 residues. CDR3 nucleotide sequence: TGCGCCAGCAGCCAAACGTCCTTTGGGGGCTCCTATAATTCCCCCCTCCACTTT. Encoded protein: CASSQTSFGGSYNSPLHF.

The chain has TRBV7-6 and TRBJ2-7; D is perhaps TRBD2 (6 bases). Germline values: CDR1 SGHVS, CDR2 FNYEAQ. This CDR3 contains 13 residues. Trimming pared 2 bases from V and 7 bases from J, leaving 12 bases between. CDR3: CASSLIGAGEQYF. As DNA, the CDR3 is TGTGCCAGCAGCTTAATAGGGGCGGGGGAGCAGTACTTC.